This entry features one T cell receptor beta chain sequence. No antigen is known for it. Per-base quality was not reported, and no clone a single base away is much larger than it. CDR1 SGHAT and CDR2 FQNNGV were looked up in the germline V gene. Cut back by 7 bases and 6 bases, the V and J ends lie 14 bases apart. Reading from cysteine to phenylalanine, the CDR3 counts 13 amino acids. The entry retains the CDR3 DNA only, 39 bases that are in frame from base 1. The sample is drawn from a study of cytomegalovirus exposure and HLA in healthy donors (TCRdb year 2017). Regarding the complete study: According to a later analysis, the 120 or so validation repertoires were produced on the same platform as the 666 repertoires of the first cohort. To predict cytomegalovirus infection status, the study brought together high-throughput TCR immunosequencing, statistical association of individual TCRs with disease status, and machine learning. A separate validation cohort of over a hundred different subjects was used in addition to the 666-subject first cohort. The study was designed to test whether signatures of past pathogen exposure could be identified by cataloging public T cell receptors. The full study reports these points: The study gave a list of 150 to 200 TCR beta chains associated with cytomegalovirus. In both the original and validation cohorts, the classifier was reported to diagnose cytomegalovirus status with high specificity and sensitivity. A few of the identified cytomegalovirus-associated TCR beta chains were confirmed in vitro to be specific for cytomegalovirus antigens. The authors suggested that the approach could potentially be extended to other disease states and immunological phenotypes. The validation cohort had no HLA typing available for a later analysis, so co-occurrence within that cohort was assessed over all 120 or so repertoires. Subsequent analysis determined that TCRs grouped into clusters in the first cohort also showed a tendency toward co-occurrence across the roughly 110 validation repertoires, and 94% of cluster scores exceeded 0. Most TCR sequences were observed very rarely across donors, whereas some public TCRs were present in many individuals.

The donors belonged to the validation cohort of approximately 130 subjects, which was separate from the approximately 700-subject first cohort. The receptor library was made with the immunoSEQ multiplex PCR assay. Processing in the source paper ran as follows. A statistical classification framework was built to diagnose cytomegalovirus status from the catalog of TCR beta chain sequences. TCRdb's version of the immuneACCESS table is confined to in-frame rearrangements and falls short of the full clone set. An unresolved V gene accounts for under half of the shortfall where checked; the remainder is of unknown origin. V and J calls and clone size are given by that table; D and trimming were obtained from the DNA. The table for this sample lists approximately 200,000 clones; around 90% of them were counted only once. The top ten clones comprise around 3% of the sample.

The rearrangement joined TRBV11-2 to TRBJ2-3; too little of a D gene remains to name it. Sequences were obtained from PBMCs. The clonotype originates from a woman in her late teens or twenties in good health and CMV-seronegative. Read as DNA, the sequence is TGTGCCAGCACCCCAGAGGTCGGGGATACGCAGTATTTT. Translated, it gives CASTPEVGDTQYF.